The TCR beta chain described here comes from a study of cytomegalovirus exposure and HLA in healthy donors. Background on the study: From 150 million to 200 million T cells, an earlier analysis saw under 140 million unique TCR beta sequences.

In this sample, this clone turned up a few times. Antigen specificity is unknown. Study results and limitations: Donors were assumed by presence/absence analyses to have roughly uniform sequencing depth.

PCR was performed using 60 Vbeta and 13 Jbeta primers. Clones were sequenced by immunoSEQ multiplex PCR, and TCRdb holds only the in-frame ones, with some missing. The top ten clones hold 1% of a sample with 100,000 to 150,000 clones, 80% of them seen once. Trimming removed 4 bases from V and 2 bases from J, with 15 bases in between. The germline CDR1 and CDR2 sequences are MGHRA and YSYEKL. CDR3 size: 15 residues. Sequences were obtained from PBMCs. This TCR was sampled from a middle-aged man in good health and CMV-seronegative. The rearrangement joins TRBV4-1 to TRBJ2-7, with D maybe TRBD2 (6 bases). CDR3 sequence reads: CASSRKEEGTYEQYF. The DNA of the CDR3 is TGCGCCAGCAGCCGGAAGGAGGAGGGAACCTACGAGCAGTACTTC.